One sample yielded the 28 T cell receptor beta chains listed below, sequenced in a study of T cell responses to AZD1222 COVID-19 vaccine. Only in-frame clones appear in the TCRdb table, and some are missing; sequencing was by immunoSEQ multiplex PCR. This table holds some 110,000 clones, around nine tenths found once. The material sequenced was peripheral blood, taken 28 days after the second AZD1222 dose. The receptors were sampled from an adult who received the AZD1222 COVID-19 vaccine.

This rearrangement joins TRBV9 to TRBJ1-5; 10 nucleotides match TRBD1. CDR1 SGDLS and CDR2 YYNGEE come from the germline V gene. The CDR3 contains 15 residues. Trimming cost V 3 bases and J 6 bases; bases outside gene matches: 6. This CDR3 reads CASSAGDRGIQPQHF. Written as DNA, the CDR3 is TGTGCCAGCAGCGCCGGGGACAGGGGAATTCAGCCCCAGCATTTT.

This clone was seen just once. Written as DNA, the CDR3 is TGTGCCAGCAGTCCGGGGGACAGGGGGAATTCACCCCTCCACTTT. This translates into CASSPGDRGNSPLHF. The J gene is TRBJ1-6, the V gene TRBV28; 11 nucleotides agree with TRBD1. The trim removed 5 bases at V and 7 bases at J, leaving 4 bases unmatched. Germline CDR1 reads MDHEN; CDR2 reads SYDVKM. This CDR3 has 15 amino acids.

This clone was recorded only once. In DNA, the CDR3 is TGTGCCAGCAGCTTGGATGATGCGGACTACTATGGCTACACCTTC. Its translation is CASSLDDADYYGYTF. The chain recombines TRBV5-6 with TRBJ1-2; the D is unclear. Germline-derived CDR1 and CDR2 are SGHDT and YYEEEE. V was cut by 0 bases and J by 3 bases, with 12 bases left in between. The CDR3 contains 15 residues.

This chain joins TRBV5-4 and TRBJ1-1, with 8 bases lining up with TRBD1. Per germline, CDR1 SGHNT and CDR2 YYREEE (reference sequence). The CDR3 sequence is 12 residues long. Trimming took 5 bases from V and 14 from J; bases not matched to a gene: 11. CDR3 in amino acids: CASSPGTGQTFF. The CDR3 region has the DNA TGTGCCAGCAGTCCCGGGACAGGCCAAACCTTCTTT. Looking up the rest from reference TRBV5-4 and TRBJ1-1 gives the full variable domain: ETGVTQSPTHLIKTRGQQVTLRCSSQSGHNTVSWYQQALGQGPQFIFQYYREEENGRGNFPPRFSGLQFPNYSSELNVNALELDDSALYLCASSPGTGQTFFGQGTRLTVV.

This rearrangement joins TRBV2 to TRBJ2-2; D ambiguous. Germline assignment: CDR1 SNHLY and CDR2 FYNNEI. The CDR3 runs to 14 residues. V was cut by 6 bases and J by 5 bases, with 13 bases left in between. The CDR3 region has the DNA TGTGCCAGCAGCGCCCCGACTGGGACCGGGGAGCTGTTTTTT. Its protein product is CASSAPTGTGELFF.

The rearrangement links TRBV25-1 to TRBJ2-2; D perhaps matches TRBD1 (5 bases). Germline values: CDR1 MGHDK, CDR2 SYGVNS. The germline V and J ends were trimmed by 4 bases and 10 bases, with 7 bases remaining between them. The CDR3 runs 11 residues. CDR3 sequence reads: CASSVGEELFF. The CDR3 nucleotides are TGTGCCAGCAGTGTAGGGGAGGAGCTGTTTTTT.

The CDR3 is CSVGQGALNTDTQYF. The CDR3 DNA is TGCAGCGTAGGCCAGGGGGCCCTAAACACAGATACGCAGTATTTT. The chain joins TRBV29-1 to TRBJ2-3, with 8 bases that match TRBD1. The CDR3 runs 15 residues. CDR1 is SQVTM, CDR2 ANQGSEA, per germline. V shed 6 bases, J shed 2 bases, and the junction held 10 bases outside the gene matches.

The chain joins TRBV7-8 to TRBJ1-2; D might be TRBD1 (5 bases). Germline CDR1 is SGHVS and CDR2 is FQNEAQ. This CDR3 has 16 amino acids. V lost 5 bases, J lost 1 base, and 17 bases lay in between. The CDR3 region has the DNA TGTGCCAGCAGCCTAACCCGGACAAGCCATAACTATGGCTACACCTTC. This codes for CASSLTRTSHNYGYTF.

The gene calls are TRBV6-1 and TRBJ1-4; D is unresolved. Germline assignment: CDR1 MNHNS and CDR2 SASEGT. The V and J ends lost 0 bases and 5 bases respectively, with 16 bases between them. This CDR3 is 17 amino acids long. CDR3: CASSEAPAPGRNEKLFF. As DNA, the CDR3 is TGTGCCAGCAGTGAAGCACCCGCCCCGGGAAGAAATGAAAAACTGTTTTTT.

This chain uses TRBV4-2 with TRBJ1-5; D perhaps matches TRBD1 (5 bases). V dropped 0 bases and J dropped 5 bases, with 11 bases sitting between them. The CDR3 has 15 amino acids. Germline V gene sequence: CDR1 LGHNA, CDR2 YNFKEQ. The CDR3 here is CASSQDSGPHQPQHF. The CDR3 nucleotides read TGTGCCAGCAGCCAAGATTCAGGGCCTCATCAGCCCCAGCATTTT.

The chain is built from TRBV7-6 and TRBJ2-1; 10 nucleotides agree with TRBD2. The CDR3 length is 16 residues. V lost 5 bases to trimming and J lost 1 base; unmatched junction nucleotides: 5. Germline V gene data show CDR1 as SGHVS and CDR2 as FNYEAQ. The CDR3 loop reads CASSLSGGLSYNEQFF. As DNA, the CDR3 is TGTGCCAGCAGCCTTAGCGGGGGGTTATCCTACAATGAGCAGTTCTTC.

In nucleotides, the CDR3 is TGTGCCAGCAGCCTCAGAGGTTCACCCCTCCACTTT. This sequence encodes CASSLRGSPLHF. The chain recombines TRBV25-1 with TRBJ1-6; D is uncertain. The CDR3 runs to 12 residues. In germline, CDR1 is MGHDK, CDR2 SYGVNS. V lost 6 bases and J 9 bases, leaving 9 bases between the germline ends.

The genes are TRBV4-3 and TRBJ1-2; D not resolved. Trimming removed 0 bases at V and 5 bases at J, with 7 bases between. The CDR3 has 13 residues. From germline, CDR1 is LGHNA and CDR2 YSLEER. Here the CDR3 DNA reads TGCGCCAGCAGCCAAGATCTGGGGTATGGCTACACCTTC. Translation gives CASSQDLGYGYTF.

This sequence joins TRBV6-5 and TRBJ1-3, with D unresolved. V gave up 4 bases and J gave up 0 bases, with 7 bases separating them. There are 14 residues in the CDR3. The germline CDR1 and CDR2 sequences are MNHEY and SVGAGI. The CDR3 DNA reads as TGTGCCAGCAGTTTGGCCGACTCTGGAAACACCATATATTTT. This encodes CASSLADSGNTIYF.

CDR3 sequence: CASSQDASVPSGANVLTF. CDR3 nucleotides: TGTGCCAGCAGCCAAGATGCGTCGGTTCCCTCTGGGGCCAACGTCCTGACTTTC. The rearrangement joins TRBV14 to TRBJ2-6, with D unresolved. Germline V gene data show CDR1 as SGHDN and CDR2 as FVKESK. The CDR3 length is 18 residues. Trimming pared 0 bases from V and 0 bases from J, leaving 12 bases between.

This rearrangement joins TRBV5-4 to TRBJ2-5; no definite D call. Germline V gene lookup returns CDR1 SGHNT and CDR2 YYREEE (reference sequence). The CDR3 covers 15 residues. Trimming removed 4 bases from V and 7 bases from J, with 20 bases in between. The CDR3 is CASSPRSTEGGTQYF. The CDR3 coding sequence is TGTGCCAGCAGCCCACGGTCTACGGAAGGTGGGACCCAGTACTTC.

The chain has TRBV7-9 and TRBJ1-3; no clear D gene. CDR1 is SEHNR and CDR2 is FQNEAQ in the germline V gene (reference sequence). The CDR3 is 14 amino acids. Trimming left V 4 bases short and J 3 bases short, with 10 bases between. The CDR3 DNA sequence: TGTGCCAGCAGCTCCCGGGCCATTGGAAACACCATATATTTT. This gives the protein CASSSRAIGNTIYF.

The chain joins TRBV28 to TRBJ1-5; D ambiguous. Germline V gene lookup returns CDR1 MDHEN and CDR2 SYDVKM. The CDR3 contains 13 residues. Trimming removed 6 bases at V and 0 bases at J, with 6 bases between. CDR3 loop: CASSPYSNQPQHF. The CDR3 nucleotides read TGTGCCAGCAGCCCCTATAGCAATCAGCCCCAGCATTTT.

This rearrangement joins TRBV4-2 to TRBJ2-7, with 10 positions matching TRBD2. V lost 1 base to trimming and J lost 3 bases; unmatched junction nucleotides: 3. CDR1 and CDR2 (germline): LGHNA, YNFKEQ. The CDR3 is 15 residues long. The CDR3 region is CASSQASGSSYEQYF. The CDR3 DNA sequence: TGTGCCAGCAGCCAAGCTAGCGGGAGTAGCTACGAGCAGTACTTC.

The chain couples TRBV19 to TRBJ2-2; 9 nucleotides align to TRBD2. The V segment lost 6 bases and the J segment 7 bases; nucleotides outside the gene matches: 9. The CDR3 is 15 amino acids. The germline V gene has CDR1 LNHDA and CDR2 SQIVND (reference sequence). The CDR3 loop reads CASSRSGRAGGELFF. The CDR3 region has the DNA TGTGCCAGTAGCCGTAGCGGGAGAGCTGGCGGGGAGCTGTTTTTT.

The J gene is TRBJ1-2, the V gene TRBV27, with D hard to call. Per germline, CDR1 MNHEY and CDR2 SMNVEV (reference sequence). V lost 4 bases and J lost 0, with 9 bases in between. The CDR3 has 14 amino acids. Here the CDR3 DNA reads TGTGCCAGCAGTTCATGGAGAGCTAACTATGGCTACACCTTC. Translated: CASSSWRANYGYTF.

V usage is TRBV10-2 and J usage is TRBJ2-7; tentative D call: TRBD1 (5 bases). The CDR3 totals 15 residues. With 3 bases removed from V and 4 bases from J, the gap between germline ends came to 16 bases. Per germline, CDR1 WSHSY and CDR2 SAAADI. CDR3 DNA: TGCGCCAGCAGTGAATCCGACAGACTGAATTACGAGCAGTACTTC. This translates into CASSESDRLNYEQYF.

This clone has only one observation. Different DNA sequences within this sample yield the same CDR3. DNA of the CDR3: TGTGCCAGCAGCCAGGGGAACACCATATATTTT. Protein: CASSQGNTIYF. The chain employs TRBV3-1 (or the pseudogene TRBV3-2) and TRBJ1-3; D gene unclear. Per the germline V gene, CDR1 is LGHDT and CDR2 is YNNKEL (reference sequence). Trimming stripped 3 bases from V and 7 bases from J, with 4 bases between. The CDR3 length is 11 residues.

The rearrangement links TRBV5-1 to TRBJ2-3; D unresolved. This CDR3 has 14 amino acids. V lost 1 base and J 0 bases, leaving 6 bases between the germline ends. Germline V gene sequence: CDR1 SGHRS, CDR2 YFSETQ. The CDR3 is CASSLWTSTDTQYF. The CDR3 DNA sequence: TGCGCCAGCAGCTTGTGGACCAGCACAGATACGCAGTATTTT. Filled out from reference TRBV5-1 and TRBJ2-3, the complete variable domain reads KAGVTQTPRYLIKTRGQQVTLSCSPISGHRSVSWYQQTPGQGLQFLFEYFSETQRNKGNFPGRFSGRQFSNSRSEMNVSTLELGDSALYLCASSLWTSTDTQYFGPGTRLTVL.

This chain connects TRBV2 to TRBJ2-1; 14 bases match TRBD2. V was pared by 6 bases and J by 8 bases, with 9 bases of the junction left unmatched. Germline loops: CDR1 SNHLY, CDR2 FYNNEI. The CDR3 totals 16 residues. CDR3 DNA sequence: TGTGCCAGCAGCCTTCGCGGACTAGCGGGGGGCGATGAGCAGTTCTTC. The encoded protein is CASSLRGLAGGDEQFF.

The chain recombines TRBV29-1 with TRBJ2-1; possibly TRBD1 for D (6 bases). The length of the CDR3 is 13 residues. Germline-derived CDR1 and CDR2 are SQVTM and ANQGSEA. V was clipped by 3 bases and J by 7 bases, with 13 bases between them. The CDR3 is CSVEGHLRNEQFF. The DNA for the CDR3 is TGCAGCGTTGAGGGACACCTGAGGAATGAGCAGTTCTTC.

V gene TRBV5-5 combines with J gene TRBJ1-4; TRBD1 aligns across 8 bases. The CDR3 spans 14 residues. Trimming at V came to 0 bases and at J to 8 bases, leaving 3 bases not matched to a gene. CDR1 and CDR2 (germline): SGHKS, YYEKEE (reference sequence). This CDR3 is CASSLVRTGEKLFF. CDR3 coding DNA: TGTGCCAGCAGCTTGGTGCGGACAGGGGAAAAACTGTTTTTT. The whole variable domain, remainder taken from reference TRBV5-5 and TRBJ1-4, is DAGVTQSPTHLIKTRGQQVTLRCSPISGHKSVSWYQQVLGQGPQFIFQYYEKEERGRGNFPDRFSARQFPNYSSELNVNALLLGDSALYLCASSLVRTGEKLFFGSGTQLSVL.

The chain combines TRBV5-5 with TRBJ2-2; TRBD2 agrees at 10 bases. Germline V gives CDR1 SGHKS, CDR2 YYEKEE (reference sequence). The junction had 13 bases not matched to a gene; V was cut back by 0 bases and J by 8 bases. CDR3 length equals 18 residues. The CDR3 DNA reads as TGTGCCAGCAGCTTGGTGGCTAGCGGGAGAACTTTGGTAGGGGAGCTGTTTTTT. This sequence encodes CASSLVASGRTLVGELFF.